Listed below are T cell receptor beta chains from one sample, sequenced in a study of CD4+ T cells in melanoma. Repertoires were generated with immunoSEQ multiplex PCR, while TCRdb's copy carries only in-frame clones and drops some. The sample carries about 7,100 clones, roughly 50% recorded once. Sequenced input: cells from a culture (not recorded whether cultured in vitro). These receptors originate from a human donor with melanoma. The CDR3 runs from the conserved cysteine through the conserved F or W. The D gene is left open where the match is weak. For some rows the clone size is stated as once, few or many, or as a class when expanded; others skip it.

>TRBJ2-2|-|TRBV5-4|TRBD1
TGTGCCAGCAGCACTCCGGACAGGGGGAACACCGGGGAGCTGTTTTTT
CASSTPDRGNTGELFF
>TRBJ2-1|-|TRBV7-3|-
TGTGCCAGCAGCTTCGGGAAGGGGGGGCGCAATGAGCAGTTCTTC
CASSFGKGGRNEQFF
>TRBJ2-7|-|TRBV7-3|-
TGTGCCAGCAGCTTAACGGGGGGGCCATCGCGGGGCGAGCAGTACTTC
CASSLTGGPSRGEQYF
>TRBJ1-1|-|TRBV4-1|TRBD1
TGCGCCAGCAGCCAGACGAGGGACAGGGTCATGAACACTGAAGCTTTCTTT
CASSQTRDRVMNTEAFF
>TRBJ1-2|few|TRBV9|-
TGTGCCAGCAGCGTAGAACCCGTGGGGAATTGGGGGTATGGCTACACCTTC
CASSVEPVGNWGYGYTF
>TRBJ2-3|few|TRBV5-5|-
TGTGCCAGCAGCCTCGGTGGGGCGAGGGCAGATACGCAGTATTTT
CASSLGGARADTQYF
>TRBJ1-5|-|TRBV10-3|-
TGTGCCATCAGTGACCCCTCCGGCAATCAGCCCCAGCATTTT
CAISDPSGNQPQHF
>TRBJ1-1|-|TRBV30|-
TGTGCCTGGAGTGACGGGGGGGGGAACACTGAAGCTTTCTTT
CAWSDGGGNTEAFF
>TRBJ2-3|few|TRBV19|-
TGTGCCAGTAGTATAGGAGGGGCCGCGGGGACCTTCACAGATACGCAGTATTTT
CASSIGGAAGTFTDTQYF
>TRBJ2-7|-|TRBV19|-
TGTGCCAGTTCTGGGATCGGGACGGGAAAGGATAACGAGCAGTACTTC
CASSGIGTGKDNEQYF
>TRBJ1-5|few|TRBV6-1|TRBD1
TGTGCCAGCAGGAGGGGGACAGGGGGCAATCAGCCCCAGCATTTT
CASRRGTGGNQPQHF
>TRBJ2-3|-|TRBV29-1|-
TGCAGCGTTGTCAGTCGGAGCCTCGGGGATACGCAGTATTTT
CSVVSRSLGDTQYF
>TRBJ1-4|-|TRBV10-2|-
TGCGCCAGCAGTTATGGGACCTCGGTTGAAAAACTGTTTTTT
CASSYGTSVEKLFF
>TRBJ1-5|-|TRBV4-2|-
TGTGCCAGCAGCCAAGATTCGAATCAGCCCCAGCATTTT
CASSQDSNQPQHF
>TRBJ1-1|few|TRBV29-1|-
TGCAGCGTCCTGGGTGGGTCGCGTGTCACTGAAGCTTTCTTT
CSVLGGSRVTEAFF
>TRBJ2-7|once|TRBV15|TRBD1
TGTGCCACCAGCTCCCGGACAGGGTTGAGCTACGAGCAGTACTTC
CATSSRTGLSYEQYF
>TRBJ1-2|-|TRBV7-3|-
TGTGCCAGCAGCTTAATGCCAGGGGATGGCTACACCTTC
CASSLMPGDGYTF
>TRBJ1-1|-|TRBV30|TRBD1
TGTGCCTGGGGGGGACAGGGGTACACTGAAGCTTTCTTT
CAWGGQGYTEAFF
>TRBJ1-2|few|TRBV6-5|TRBD1
TGTGCCAGCAGTGGGACAGGGGATCCGGACTATGGCTACACCTTC
CASSGTGDPDYGYTF
>TRBJ1-5|few|TRBV30|-
TGTGCCTGGAGTAATGGGGGCTTGCAGCCCCAGCATTTT
CAWSNGGLQPQHF
>TRBJ1-2|once|TRBV25-1|TRBD1
TGTGCCAGCAGTCCGGACAGGGCCTTCGGCTACACCTTC
CASSPDRAFGYTF
>TRBJ2-1|-|TRBV5-6|-
TGTGCCAGCAGCAGCGAATGGAATGAGCAGTTCTTC
CASSSEWNEQFF
>TRBJ1-1|-|TRBV29-1|-
TGCAGCGTTGAAGTTCGGGGCGTAGGAACTGAAGCTTTCTTT
CSVEVRGVGTEAFF
>TRBJ2-2|-|TRBV2|TRBD1
TGTGCCAGCAGTCCGACAGGGTCGATAGGCACCGGGGAGCTGTTTTTT
CASSPTGSIGTGELFF
>TRBJ2-7|few|TRBV11-2|-
TGTGCCAGCAGCTCCCGGGACCTCTACGAGCAGTACTTC
CASSSRDLYEQYF